The present T cell receptor (beta chain) was sequenced within a study of OX40 agonist ivuxolimab in advanced cancers. This clone has a handful of counts. Its antigen remains unidentified. Generated by immunoSEQ multiplex PCR, the TCRdb table keeps only in-frame clones and is missing some. The sample shows around 66,000 clones, around 86% of them seen only once. General study results and limits: Specificity for antigen went undetermined in the expanded peripheral T cells.

Trimming cost V 2 bases and J 3 bases; bases outside gene matches: 6. Germline V gene data show CDR1 as MDHEN and CDR2 as SYDVKM. CDR3 size: 15 residues. V gene TRBV28 combines with J gene TRBJ2-7; TRBD2 agrees at 8 bases. The TCR was taken from an adult with an advanced solid tumor such as melanoma, head and neck, liver or kidney cancer. Sample: CD4+ or CD8+ T cells sorted from blood, taken in a trial of the OX40 agonist ivuxolimab. In nucleotides, the CDR3 is TGTGCCAGCAGTTTACCTCAGCGGGAGCGCTACGAGCAGTACTTC. Its translation is CASSLPQRERYEQYF.